Detailed here is one T cell receptor beta chain. Its antigen is not identified. The sample belongs to a study of cytomegalovirus exposure and HLA in healthy donors. Whole-study findings and limits: Using the classifier, cytomegalovirus status was reportedly diagnosed with high specificity and sensitivity.

The CDR3 covers 15 residues. Germline values: CDR1 SGDLS, CDR2 YYNGEE. The V end was cut by 3 bases, the J end by 5 bases, with 17 bases between. Libraries were prepared by immunoSEQ multiplex PCR; TCRdb keeps only in-frame clonotypes and omits some of them. The sample includes approximately 100,000 clones, roughly 89% of them seen just once. The sequencing sample was made of PBMCs. V usage is TRBV9 and J usage is TRBJ1-1; no definite D call. This clonotype originated in a woman in her 30s in good health and CMV-seronegative. This CDR3 is CASSGSSGDLTEAFF. The CDR3 DNA follows: TGTGCCAGCAGCGGATCCTCGGGTGATTTAACTGAAGCTTTCTTT.